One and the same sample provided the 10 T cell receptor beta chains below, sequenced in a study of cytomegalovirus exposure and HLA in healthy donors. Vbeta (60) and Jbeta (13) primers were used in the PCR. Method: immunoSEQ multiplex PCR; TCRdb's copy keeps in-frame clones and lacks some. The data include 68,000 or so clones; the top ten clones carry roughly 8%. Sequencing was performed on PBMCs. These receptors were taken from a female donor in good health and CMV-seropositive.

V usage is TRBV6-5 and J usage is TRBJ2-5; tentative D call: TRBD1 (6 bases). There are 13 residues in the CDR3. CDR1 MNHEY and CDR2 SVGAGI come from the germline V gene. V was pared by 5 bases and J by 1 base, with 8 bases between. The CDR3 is CASSKQGQETQYF. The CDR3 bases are TGTGCCAGCAGTAAACAGGGCCAAGAGACCCAGTACTTC.

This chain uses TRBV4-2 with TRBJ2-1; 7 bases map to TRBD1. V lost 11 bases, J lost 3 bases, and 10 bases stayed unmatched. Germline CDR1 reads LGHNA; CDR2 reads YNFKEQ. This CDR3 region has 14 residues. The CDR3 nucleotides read TGTGCCTCAAAGGGGGCCAGGTTCTACAATGAGCAGTTCTTC. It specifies CASKGARFYNEQFF.

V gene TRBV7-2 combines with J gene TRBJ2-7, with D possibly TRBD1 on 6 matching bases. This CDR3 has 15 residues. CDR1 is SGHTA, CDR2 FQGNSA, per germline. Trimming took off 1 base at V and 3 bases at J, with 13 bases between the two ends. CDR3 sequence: CASSLEGRGIYEQYF. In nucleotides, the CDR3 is TGTGCCAGCAGCTTAGAAGGCAGGGGCATCTACGAGCAGTACTTC.

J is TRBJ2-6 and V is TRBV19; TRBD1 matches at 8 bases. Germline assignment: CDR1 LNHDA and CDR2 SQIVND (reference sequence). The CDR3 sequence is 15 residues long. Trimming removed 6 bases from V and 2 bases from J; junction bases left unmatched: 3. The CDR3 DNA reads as TGTGCCAGTAGACTGACAGGGGCTGGGGCCAACGTCCTGACTTTC. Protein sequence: CASRLTGAGANVLTF.

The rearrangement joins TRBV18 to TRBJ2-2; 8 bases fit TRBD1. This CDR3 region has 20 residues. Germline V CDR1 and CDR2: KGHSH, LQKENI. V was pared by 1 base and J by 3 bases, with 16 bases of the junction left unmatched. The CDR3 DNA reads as TGTGCCAGCTCACCACTTGCGTTGTCCCCCAGGGGGCAGGACACCGGGGAGCTGTTTTTT. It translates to CASSPLALSPRGQDTGELFF. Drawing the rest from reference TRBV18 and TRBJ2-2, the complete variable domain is NAGVMQNPRHLVRRRGQEARLRCSPMKGHSHVYWYRQLPEEGLKFMVYLQKENIIDESGMPKERFSAEFPKEGPSILRIQQVVRGDSAAYFCASSPLALSPRGQDTGELFFGEGSRLTVL.

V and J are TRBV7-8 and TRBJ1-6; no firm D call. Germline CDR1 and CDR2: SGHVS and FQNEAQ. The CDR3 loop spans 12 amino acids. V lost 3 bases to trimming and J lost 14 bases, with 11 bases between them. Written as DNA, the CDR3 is TGTGCCAGCAGCTTTACGGGTTTTACCCTCCACTTT. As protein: CASSFTGFTLHF. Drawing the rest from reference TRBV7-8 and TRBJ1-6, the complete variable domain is GAGVSQSPRYKVAKRGQDVALRCDPISGHVSLFWYQQALGQGPEFLTYFQNEAQLDKSGLPSDRFFAERPEGSVSTLKIQRTQQEDSAVYLCASSFTGFTLHFGNGTRLTVT.

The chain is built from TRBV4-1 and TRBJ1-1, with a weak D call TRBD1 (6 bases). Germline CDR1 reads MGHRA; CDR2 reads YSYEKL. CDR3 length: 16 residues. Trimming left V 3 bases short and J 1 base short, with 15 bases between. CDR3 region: CASSHDSGTKNTEAFF. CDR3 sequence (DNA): TGCGCCAGCAGCCACGACTCCGGGACAAAGAACACTGAAGCTTTCTTT.

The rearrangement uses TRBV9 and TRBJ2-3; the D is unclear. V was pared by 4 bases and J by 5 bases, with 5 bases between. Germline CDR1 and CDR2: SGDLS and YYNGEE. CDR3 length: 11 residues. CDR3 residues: CASSNRDTQYF. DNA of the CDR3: TGTGCCAGCAGCAACAGAGATACGCAGTATTTT.

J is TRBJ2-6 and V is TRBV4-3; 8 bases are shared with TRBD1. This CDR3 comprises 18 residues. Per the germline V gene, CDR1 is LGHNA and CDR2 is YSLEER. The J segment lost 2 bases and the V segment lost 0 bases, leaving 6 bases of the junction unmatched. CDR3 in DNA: TGCGCCAGCAGCCAAGAGCTCCAGGGGGCGCCTGGGGCCAACGTCCTGACTTTC. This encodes CASSQELQGAPGANVLTF.

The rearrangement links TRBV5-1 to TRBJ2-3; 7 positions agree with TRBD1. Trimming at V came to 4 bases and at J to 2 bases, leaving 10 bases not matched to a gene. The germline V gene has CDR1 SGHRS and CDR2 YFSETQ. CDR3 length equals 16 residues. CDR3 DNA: TGCGCCAGCAGCCAAGGGACAGCTATTGACACAGATACGCAGTATTTT. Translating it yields CASSQGTAIDTDTQYF.